Following are 8 T cell receptor beta chains from one sample sequenced in a study of blood T cell repertoires in COVID-19. The repertoire was sequenced with immunoSEQ multiplex PCR; TCRdb's copy has only in-frame clones and lacks some. Among about 43,000 clones listed, over 80% were seen once. The sample consisted of peripheral blood. The receptors were sampled from a man in his fifties or sixties with active COVID-19.

The CDR3 DNA follows: TGCGCCAGCAGTGAGGGCCCGGGAAACACCATATATTTT. Translating it yields CASSEGPGNTIYF. The V and J genes are TRBV10-2 and TRBJ1-3; D is uncertain. There are 13 residues in the CDR3. Germline V gene data show CDR1 as WSHSY and CDR2 as SAAADI. The germline V and J ends were trimmed by 2 bases and 4 bases, with 6 bases remaining between them.

This clone has more than one count but fewer than ten. The V and J genes are TRBV2 and TRBJ2-5, with 8 bases matching TRBD1. With 6 bases clipped from V and 5 bases from J, the junction kept 2 bases outside the gene matches. CDR1 and CDR2 (germline): SNHLY, FYNNEI. This CDR3 is built from 12 residues. CDR3 sequence: CASSRGLETQYF. CDR3 DNA: TGTGCCAGCAGCAGGGGGCTGGAGACCCAGTACTTC.

V usage is TRBV20-1 and J usage is TRBJ1-1, with 8 bases aligning to TRBD1. Looked up from germline, CDR1 is DFQATT and CDR2 is SNEGSKA (reference sequence). With V trimmed by 3 bases and J by 1 base, 1 base remained unmatched. The CDR3 loop spans 13 amino acids. The CDR3 bases are TGCAGTGCTAGTGACAGGGGGAACACTGAAGCTTTCTTT. Protein sequence: CSASDRGNTEAFF.

In its sample, this clone was seen once. The chain combines TRBV21-1 with TRBJ2-2; no DNA check was done on the table's D call, TRBD2. TRBV21-1 is listed as a pseudogene. The CDR3 has 19 amino acids. The CDR3 sequence: CASSKPRGEGNANTGELFF. The CDR3 nucleotides are TGTGCCAGCAGCAAACCACGGGGAGAGGGTAATGCGAACACCGGGGAGCTGTTTTTT.

V usage is TRBV19 and J usage is TRBJ1-4; D possibly corresponds to TRBD1 (6 bases). The CDR3 sequence is 15 residues long. The ends were cut back, 6 bases at V and 3 bases at J, with 14 bases in the middle. The germline gives CDR1 LNHDA, CDR2 SQIVND (reference sequence). The CDR3 here is CASSLGQLPNEKLFF. The CDR3 DNA sequence: TGTGCCAGTAGCCTCGGACAGTTGCCTAATGAAAAACTGTTTTTT.

The rearrangement uses TRBV2 and TRBJ2-1; 9 bases map to TRBD1. V dropped 3 bases and J dropped 8; count of bases not matched to a gene: 2. This CDR3 has 13 amino acids. Per germline, CDR1 SNHLY and CDR2 FYNNEI. The CDR3 DNA reads TGTGCCAGCAGTGAGGACAGGGGATATGAGCAGTTCTTC. Protein: CASSEDRGYEQFF.

The V call is TRBV28, the J call TRBJ1-2; 12 bases are shared with TRBD1. The CDR3 loop spans 14 amino acids. V was pared by 6 bases and J by 8 bases, with 7 bases of the junction left unmatched. The germline gives CDR1 MDHEN, CDR2 SYDVKM. The CDR3 bases are TGTGCCAGCAGCTCCGGGACAGGGGGCTTAGGCTACACCTTC. It encodes CASSSGTGGLGYTF.

V and J are TRBV2 and TRBJ1-2, with 8 bases matching TRBD1. The CDR3 contains 15 residues. The V and J ends lost 2 bases and 5 bases, in that order; junction bases with no gene match: 7. The V gene's germline CDR1 is SNHLY and CDR2 FYNNEI. CDR3 amino acids: CASSERAGGRYGYTF. The CDR3 DNA is TGTGCCAGCAGTGAAAGGGCAGGGGGCCGGTATGGCTACACCTTC.